The rows below give T cell receptor beta chains drawn from one sample of a study of OX40 agonist ivuxolimab in advanced cancers. Method: immunoSEQ multiplex PCR; TCRdb's copy keeps in-frame clones and lacks some. The sample lists tens of thousands of clones, around 90% occurring once. Source: CD4+ or CD8+ T cells sorted from blood, taken in a trial of the OX40 agonist ivuxolimab. These receptors were obtained from an adult with an advanced solid tumor such as melanoma, head and neck, liver or kidney cancer. Both conserved end residues are part of each CDR3. Each record gives: D gene, clone size, V gene, J gene, CDR3 DNA, CDR3 protein. D genes are given only for firm matches. Not every row has a clone size; where given, it reads once, few, many or a size class.

d_gene: TRBD2
abundance: .
v_gene: TRBV18
j_gene: TRBJ2-3
CDR3nt: TGTGCCAGCTCGAACCCTAGCGGGAGTAACACAGATACGCAGTATTTT
CDR3aa: CASSNPSGSNTDTQYF

d_gene: TRBD1
abundance: once
v_gene: TRBV11-2
j_gene: TRBJ1-1
CDR3nt: TGTGCCAGCAGCTTAGGGGACAGGCTGAACACTGAAGCTTTCTTT
CDR3aa: CASSLGDRLNTEAFF

d_gene: .
abundance: few
v_gene: TRBV19
j_gene: TRBJ1-1
CDR3nt: TGTGCCAGTAAATCGACAGCGAACACTGAAGCTTTCTTT
CDR3aa: CASKSTANTEAFF

d_gene: .
abundance: .
v_gene: TRBV14
j_gene: TRBJ2-1
CDR3nt: TGTGCCAGCAGCGATACTAGAAGACCTTACAATGAGCAGTTCTTC
CDR3aa: CASSDTRRPYNEQFF

d_gene: TRBD1
abundance: .
v_gene: TRBV10-3
j_gene: TRBJ1-3
CDR3nt: TGTGCCATCAGTGGGACAGGGGGCGAAAACACCATATATTTT
CDR3aa: CAISGTGGENTIYF

d_gene: .
abundance: .
v_gene: TRBV7-9
j_gene: TRBJ1-2
CDR3nt: TGTGCCAGCAGCTTAAACACACCCGATGTCTATGGCTACACCTTC
CDR3aa: CASSLNTPDVYGYTF

d_gene: .
abundance: once
v_gene: TRBV15
j_gene: TRBJ2-1
CDR3nt: TGTGCCACCAGCAGAGACAGGGAGAGGTACAATGAGCAGTTCTTC
CDR3aa: CATSRDRERYNEQFF

d_gene: .
abundance: .
v_gene: TRBV5-1
j_gene: TRBJ2-1
CDR3nt: TGCGCCAGCAGACGGGGCGGACTCGACAATGAGCAGTTCTTC
CDR3aa: CASRRGGLDNEQFF

d_gene: .
abundance: .
v_gene: TRBV9
j_gene: TRBJ2-3
CDR3nt: TGTGCCAGCAGCAGCACAGATACGCAGTATTTT
CDR3aa: CASSSTDTQYF

d_gene: .
abundance: once
v_gene: TRBV6-5
j_gene: TRBJ1-5
CDR3nt: TGTGCCAGCAGTGGACAGCTCGGCCAGCCCCAGCATTTT
CDR3aa: CASSGQLGQPQHF

d_gene: .
abundance: .
v_gene: TRBV5-1
j_gene: TRBJ2-7
CDR3nt: TGCGCCAGCAGCTTGGCCAATACAGCCGCCCTTGGCGAGCAGTACTTC
CDR3aa: CASSLANTAALGEQYF

d_gene: TRBD2
abundance: .
v_gene: TRBV27
j_gene: TRBJ2-3
CDR3nt: TGTGCCAGCAGTTTGCGGGGGGTTAGCACAGATACGCAGTATTTT
CDR3aa: CASSLRGVSTDTQYF

d_gene: .
abundance: few
v_gene: TRBV28
j_gene: TRBJ1-2
CDR3nt: TGTGCCAGCAGTTTTAAGTACGGCTACACCTTC
CDR3aa: CASSFKYGYTF

d_gene: TRBD1
abundance: .
v_gene: TRBV6-5
j_gene: TRBJ2-5
CDR3nt: TGTGCCAGCAGCCCCAGGGGGGAGACCCAGTACTTC
CDR3aa: CASSPRGETQYF

d_gene: TRBD1
abundance: .
v_gene: TRBV7-6
j_gene: TRBJ2-1
CDR3nt: TGTGCCAGCAGCAAGACAGGGGGAAGTTACAATGAGCAGTTCTTC
CDR3aa: CASSKTGGSYNEQFF

d_gene: .
abundance: .
v_gene: TRBV28
j_gene: TRBJ2-7
CDR3nt: TGTGCCAGCAGTTCACCAGGGGTGTCCTACGAGCAGTACTTC
CDR3aa: CASSSPGVSYEQYF

d_gene: .
abundance: .
v_gene: TRBV10-3
j_gene: TRBJ1-2
CDR3nt: TGTGCCATCAGTGGCGACGGCTACACCTTC
CDR3aa: CAISGDGYTF

d_gene: .
abundance: .
v_gene: TRBV15
j_gene: TRBJ2-1
CDR3nt: TGTGCCACCAGCAGAGATGGTTCCAGGAGATACTCCTACAATGAGCAGTTCTTC
CDR3aa: CATSRDGSRRYSYNEQFF

d_gene: .
abundance: .
v_gene: TRBV5-6
j_gene: TRBJ2-5
CDR3nt: TGTGCCAGCAGGGCCTTGGGAACCCTGAGGGAGACCCAGTACTTC
CDR3aa: CASRALGTLRETQYF

d_gene: .
abundance: .
v_gene: TRBV21-1
j_gene: TRBJ2-1
CDR3nt: TGTGCCAGCAGCGCGGGACAGGGGGAAAACAATGAGCAGTTCTTC
CDR3aa: CASSAGQGENNEQFF

d_gene: TRBD2
abundance: .
v_gene: TRBV19
j_gene: TRBJ2-3
CDR3nt: TGTGCCAGTAGTATAACTGCTAGCGGTAAGAGGGCAGATACGCAGTATTTT
CDR3aa: CASSITASGKRADTQYF

d_gene: .
abundance: once
v_gene: TRBV5-1
j_gene: TRBJ2-1
CDR3nt: TGCGCCAGCAGTGGGACTGACTACAATGAGCAGTTCTTC
CDR3aa: CASSGTDYNEQFF

d_gene: .
abundance: .
v_gene: TRBV6-1
j_gene: TRBJ1-3
CDR3nt: TGTGCCAGCAAAGGTGGAAACACCATATATTTT
CDR3aa: CASKGGNTIYF

d_gene: .
abundance: .
v_gene: TRBV28
j_gene: TRBJ1-2
CDR3nt: TGTGCCAGCAGTTTAACCCCCCGGGGCAGGGGTAGCCCCTATTATGGCTACACCTTC
CDR3aa: CASSLTPRGRGSPYYGYTF

d_gene: .
abundance: .
v_gene: TRBV5-1
j_gene: TRBJ2-7
CDR3nt: TGCGCCAGCAGCTTGGACGGGAGTCGGTACGAGCAGTACTTC
CDR3aa: CASSLDGSRYEQYF

d_gene: TRBD2
abundance: .
v_gene: TRBV19
j_gene: TRBJ2-3
CDR3nt: TGTGCCAGTAGTATAACTAGCGGGATTAGCACAGATACGCAGTATTTT
CDR3aa: CASSITSGISTDTQYF

d_gene: .
abundance: .
v_gene: TRBV28
j_gene: TRBJ2-7
CDR3nt: TGTGCCAGCAGACTTCCGGGACAAGGCTTCTACGAGCAGTACTTC
CDR3aa: CASRLPGQGFYEQYF

d_gene: TRBD2
abundance: .
v_gene: TRBV19
j_gene: TRBJ2-1
CDR3nt: TGTGCCAGTAGCCGACTAGCGGGAGGGGATGAGCAGTTCTTC
CDR3aa: CASSRLAGGDEQFF

d_gene: .
abundance: .
v_gene: TRBV7-9
j_gene: TRBJ1-1
CDR3nt: TGTGCCAGCAGCTTAGCTATTAGGGAAACTGAAGCTTTCTTT
CDR3aa: CASSLAIRETEAFF

d_gene: .
abundance: .
v_gene: TRBV18
j_gene: TRBJ1-1
CDR3nt: TGTGCCAGCTCACCACAGGGGACGAACACTGAAGCTTTCTTT
CDR3aa: CASSPQGTNTEAFF

d_gene: TRBD2
abundance: .
v_gene: TRBV18
j_gene: TRBJ2-7
CDR3nt: TGTGCCAGCTCACGCCTAGCGGGAGGGGGGAGCTACGAGCAGTACTTC
CDR3aa: CASSRLAGGGSYEQYF

d_gene: TRBD1
abundance: .
v_gene: TRBV18
j_gene: TRBJ1-5
CDR3nt: TGTGCCAGCTCATCGGACAGGGGTGGTCAGCCCCAGCATTTT
CDR3aa: CASSSDRGGQPQHF

d_gene: TRBD1
abundance: .
v_gene: TRBV5-6
j_gene: TRBJ1-4
CDR3nt: TGTGCCAGCAGCTTCGGGACAGGGGATGAAAAACTGTTTTTT
CDR3aa: CASSFGTGDEKLFF

d_gene: TRBD1
abundance: .
v_gene: TRBV7-9
j_gene: TRBJ2-6
CDR3nt: TGTGCCAGCAGCTTATCCGGGACAGGGGGCGTAGGGGCCAACGTCCTGACTTTC
CDR3aa: CASSLSGTGGVGANVLTF

d_gene: TRBD2
abundance: .
v_gene: TRBV5-5
j_gene: TRBJ2-1
CDR3nt: TGTGCCAGCAGCTTGGGACTAGCGGACATCAATGAGCAGTTCTTC
CDR3aa: CASSLGLADINEQFF

d_gene: TRBD2
abundance: .
v_gene: TRBV19
j_gene: TRBJ2-1
CDR3nt: TGTGCCAGTAATTCGCTAGCGGGATACAATGAGCAGTTCTTC
CDR3aa: CASNSLAGYNEQFF

d_gene: .
abundance: once
v_gene: TRBV27
j_gene: TRBJ2-3
CDR3nt: TGTGCCAGCAGTTCCGTACAGGCGTTCTCCCCAGATACGCAGTATTTT
CDR3aa: CASSSVQAFSPDTQYF

d_gene: TRBD1
abundance: .
v_gene: TRBV27
j_gene: TRBJ2-2
CDR3nt: TGTGCCAGCAGTTTAGGACAGGGGGCGGACACCGGGGAGCTGTTTTTT
CDR3aa: CASSLGQGADTGELFF

d_gene: TRBD2
abundance: .
v_gene: TRBV9
j_gene: TRBJ2-1
CDR3nt: TGTGCCAGCAGCGTAGTTTCGCGGGAGAGGGTGAATGAGCAGTTCTTC
CDR3aa: CASSVVSRERVNEQFF

d_gene: .
abundance: .
v_gene: TRBV19
j_gene: TRBJ1-2
CDR3nt: TGTGCCAGTAGTATTGGGAAAGACAGAACCTATGGCTACACCTTC
CDR3aa: CASSIGKDRTYGYTF

d_gene: .
abundance: .
v_gene: TRBV5-1
j_gene: TRBJ2-2
CDR3nt: TGCGCCAGCAGCCCCCCTACCTCCACCGGGGAGCTGTTTTTT
CDR3aa: CASSPPTSTGELFF

d_gene: .
abundance: .
v_gene: TRBV4-2
j_gene: TRBJ2-5
CDR3nt: TGTGCCAGCAGCCAAGGTAACCAGTGGGAGCAGTACTTC
CDR3aa: CASSQGNQWEQYF

d_gene: .
abundance: .
v_gene: TRBV5-6
j_gene: TRBJ1-4
CDR3nt: TGTGCCAGCAGCGACCAGGGGAGGCCTAATGAAAAACTGTTTTTT
CDR3aa: CASSDQGRPNEKLFF

d_gene: .
abundance: .
v_gene: TRBV27
j_gene: TRBJ2-3
CDR3nt: TGTGCCAGCAGTTTGGGACCTCCCGCTCACAGTTACACAGATACGCAGTATTTT
CDR3aa: CASSLGPPAHSYTDTQYF

d_gene: TRBD2
abundance: .
v_gene: TRBV30
j_gene: TRBJ2-3
CDR3nt: TGTGCCTGGAGTGTCGGACCGGGACTAGCGGGATCCCCAGATACGCAGTATTTT
CDR3aa: CAWSVGPGLAGSPDTQYF

d_gene: .
abundance: once
v_gene: TRBV5-1
j_gene: TRBJ2-2
CDR3nt: TGCGCCAGCAGCTCAGGGGTTAGGACCGGGGAGCTGTTTTTT
CDR3aa: CASSSGVRTGELFF

d_gene: .
abundance: .
v_gene: TRBV18
j_gene: TRBJ2-1
CDR3nt: TGTGCCAGCTCACGGTCCGGGACCCACAATGAGCAGTTCTTC
CDR3aa: CASSRSGTHNEQFF

d_gene: .
abundance: .
v_gene: TRBV14
j_gene: TRBJ1-2
CDR3nt: TGTGCCAGCAGCCAGGGGGGTTATGGCTACACCTTC
CDR3aa: CASSQGGYGYTF

d_gene: TRBD2
abundance: .
v_gene: TRBV11-3
j_gene: TRBJ2-5
CDR3nt: TGTGCCAGCAGCGAAGGACTAGCGGGAGAGACCCAGTACTTC
CDR3aa: CASSEGLAGETQYF

d_gene: TRBD2
abundance: .
v_gene: TRBV4-2
j_gene: TRBJ2-1
CDR3nt: TGTGCCAGCAGCCGAGAAGGGCTAGCGGGAGGTATTCCCTCCTACAATGAGCAGTTCTTC
CDR3aa: CASSREGLAGGIPSYNEQFF

d_gene: .
abundance: once
v_gene: TRBV27
j_gene: TRBJ1-5
CDR3nt: TGTGCCAGCAGACCCTCTGGGGGTTCTGGCAATCAGCCCCAGCATTTT
CDR3aa: CASRPSGGSGNQPQHF

d_gene: .
abundance: .
v_gene: TRBV27
j_gene: TRBJ2-7
CDR3nt: TGTGCCAGCAGTTTAGCAGGGACCCAAGGCCGCGAGCAGTACTTC
CDR3aa: CASSLAGTQGREQYF

d_gene: TRBD1
abundance: .
v_gene: TRBV7-8
j_gene: TRBJ1-5
CDR3nt: TGTGCCAGCAGCTCGGACAGGGGTAGCAATCAGCCCCAGCATTTT
CDR3aa: CASSSDRGSNQPQHF